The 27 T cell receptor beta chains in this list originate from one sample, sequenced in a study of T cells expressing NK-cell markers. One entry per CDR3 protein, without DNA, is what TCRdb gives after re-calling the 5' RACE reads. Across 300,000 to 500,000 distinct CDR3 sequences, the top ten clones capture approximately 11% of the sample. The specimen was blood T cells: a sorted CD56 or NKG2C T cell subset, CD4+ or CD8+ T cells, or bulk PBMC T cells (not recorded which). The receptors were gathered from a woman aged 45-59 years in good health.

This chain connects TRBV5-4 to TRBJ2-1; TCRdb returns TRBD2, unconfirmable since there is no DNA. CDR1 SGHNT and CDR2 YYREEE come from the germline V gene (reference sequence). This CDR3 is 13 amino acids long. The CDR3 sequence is CASNKSPGVEQFF.

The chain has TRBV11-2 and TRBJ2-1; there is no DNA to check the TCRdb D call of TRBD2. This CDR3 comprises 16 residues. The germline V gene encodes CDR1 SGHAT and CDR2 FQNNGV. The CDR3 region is CASSFGLAASYNEQFF. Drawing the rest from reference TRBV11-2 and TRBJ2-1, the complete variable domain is EAGVAQSPRYKIIEKRQSVAFWCNPISGHATLYWYQQILGQGPKLLIQFQNNGVVDDSQLPKDRFSAERLKGVDSTLKIQPAKLEDSAVYLCASSFGLAASYNEQFFGPGTRLTVL.

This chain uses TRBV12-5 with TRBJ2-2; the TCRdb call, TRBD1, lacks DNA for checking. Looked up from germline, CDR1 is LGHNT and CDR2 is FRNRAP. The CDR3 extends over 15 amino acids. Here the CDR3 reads CASGPTGFESGELFF.

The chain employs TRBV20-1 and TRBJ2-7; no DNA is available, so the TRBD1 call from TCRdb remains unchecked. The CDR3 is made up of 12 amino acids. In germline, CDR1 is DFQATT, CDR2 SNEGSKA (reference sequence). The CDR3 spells CSAGITIYEQYF.

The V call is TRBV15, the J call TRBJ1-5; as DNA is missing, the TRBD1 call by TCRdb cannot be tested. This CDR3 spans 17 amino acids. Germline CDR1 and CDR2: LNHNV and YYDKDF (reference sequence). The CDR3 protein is CATSRVGAVGRNQPQHF.

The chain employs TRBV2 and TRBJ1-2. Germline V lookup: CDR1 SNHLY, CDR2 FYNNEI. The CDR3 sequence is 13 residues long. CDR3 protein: CASTTVVARGYTF.

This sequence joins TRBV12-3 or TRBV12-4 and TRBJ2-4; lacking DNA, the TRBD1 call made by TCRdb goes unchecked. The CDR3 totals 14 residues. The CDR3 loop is CASSLYTGQDIQYF.

CDR3 residues: CSLREGQGRTEAFF. The chain carries TRBV20-1 and TRBJ1-1; the D call of TRBD1 rests on TCRdb alone, since no DNA is present to check it. CDR1 and CDR2 (germline): DFQATT, SNEGSKA (reference sequence). The CDR3 is 14 residues long.

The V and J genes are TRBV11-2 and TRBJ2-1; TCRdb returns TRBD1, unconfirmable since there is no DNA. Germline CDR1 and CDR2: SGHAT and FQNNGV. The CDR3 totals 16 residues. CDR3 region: CASSLDRTVSYNEQFF. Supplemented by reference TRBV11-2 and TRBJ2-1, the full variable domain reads EAGVAQSPRYKIIEKRQSVAFWCNPISGHATLYWYQQILGQGPKLLIQFQNNGVVDDSQLPKDRFSAERLKGVDSTLKIQPAKLEDSAVYLCASSLDRTVSYNEQFFGPGTRLTVL.

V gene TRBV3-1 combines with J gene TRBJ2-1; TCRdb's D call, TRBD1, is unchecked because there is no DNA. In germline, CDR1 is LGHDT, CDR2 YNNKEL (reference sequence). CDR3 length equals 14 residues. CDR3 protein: CASSHFRPRDEQFF.

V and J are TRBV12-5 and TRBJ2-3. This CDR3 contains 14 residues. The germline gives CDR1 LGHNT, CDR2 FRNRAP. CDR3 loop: CASGLTTDGDTQYF.

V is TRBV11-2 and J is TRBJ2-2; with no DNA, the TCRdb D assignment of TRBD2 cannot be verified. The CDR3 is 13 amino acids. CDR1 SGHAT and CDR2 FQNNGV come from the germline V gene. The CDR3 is CASGTRNTGELFF. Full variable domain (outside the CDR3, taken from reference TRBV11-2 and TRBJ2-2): EAGVAQSPRYKIIEKRQSVAFWCNPISGHATLYWYQQILGQGPKLLIQFQNNGVVDDSQLPKDRFSAERLKGVDSTLKIQPAKLEDSAVYLCASGTRNTGELFFGEGSRLTVL.

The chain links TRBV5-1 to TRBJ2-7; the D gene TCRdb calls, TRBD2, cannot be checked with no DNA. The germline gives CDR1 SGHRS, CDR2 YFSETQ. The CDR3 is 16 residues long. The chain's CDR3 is CASSLRVAGISYEQYF.

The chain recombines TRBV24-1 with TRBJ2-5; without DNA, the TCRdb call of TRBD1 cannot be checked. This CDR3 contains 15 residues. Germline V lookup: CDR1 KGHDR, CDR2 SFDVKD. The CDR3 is CATSRGNVPQETQYF.

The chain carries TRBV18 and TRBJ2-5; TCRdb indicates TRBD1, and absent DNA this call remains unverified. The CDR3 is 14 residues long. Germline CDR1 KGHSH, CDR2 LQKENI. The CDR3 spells CASSPIGTQETQYF. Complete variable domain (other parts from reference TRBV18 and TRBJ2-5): NAGVMQNPRHLVRRRGQEARLRCSPMKGHSHVYWYRQLPEEGLKFMVYLQKENIIDESGMPKERFSAEFPKEGPSILRIQQVVRGDSAAYFCASSPIGTQETQYFGPGTRLLVL.

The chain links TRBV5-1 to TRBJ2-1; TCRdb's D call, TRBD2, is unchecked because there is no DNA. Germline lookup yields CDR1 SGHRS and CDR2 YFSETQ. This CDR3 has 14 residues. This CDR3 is CASSSSGSYNEQFF.

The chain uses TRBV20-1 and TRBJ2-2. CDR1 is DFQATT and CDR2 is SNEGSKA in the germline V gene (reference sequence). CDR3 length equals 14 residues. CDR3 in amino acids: CSARDIGNTGELFF.

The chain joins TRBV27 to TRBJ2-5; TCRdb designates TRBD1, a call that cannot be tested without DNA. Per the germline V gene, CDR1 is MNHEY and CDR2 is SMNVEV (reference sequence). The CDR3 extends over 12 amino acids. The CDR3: CASRTGKETQYF.

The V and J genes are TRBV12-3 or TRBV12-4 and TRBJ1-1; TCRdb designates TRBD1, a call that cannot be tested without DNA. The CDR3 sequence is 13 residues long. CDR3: CASSLGTPKGAFF.

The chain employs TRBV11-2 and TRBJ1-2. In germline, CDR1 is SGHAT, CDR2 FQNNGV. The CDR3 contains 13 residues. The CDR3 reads CASSLSREYGYTF.

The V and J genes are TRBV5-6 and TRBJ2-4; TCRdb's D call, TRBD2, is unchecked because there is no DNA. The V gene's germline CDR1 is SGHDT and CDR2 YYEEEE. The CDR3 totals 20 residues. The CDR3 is CASSPAYLSGGFLAKNIQYF.

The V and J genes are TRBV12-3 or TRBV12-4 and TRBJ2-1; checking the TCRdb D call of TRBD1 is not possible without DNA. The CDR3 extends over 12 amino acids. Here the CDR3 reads CASGPGAVEQFF.

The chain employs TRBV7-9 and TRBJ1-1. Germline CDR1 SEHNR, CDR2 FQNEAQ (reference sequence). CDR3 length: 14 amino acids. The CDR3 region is CASSRKTPNTEAFF.

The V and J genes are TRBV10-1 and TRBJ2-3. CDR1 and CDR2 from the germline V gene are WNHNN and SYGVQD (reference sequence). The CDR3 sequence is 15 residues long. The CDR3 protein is CASSEFSLRTDTQYF.

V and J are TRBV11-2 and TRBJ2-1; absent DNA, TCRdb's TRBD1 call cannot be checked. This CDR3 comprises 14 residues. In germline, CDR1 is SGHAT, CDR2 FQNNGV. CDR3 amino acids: CASSLGIRVYEQFF.

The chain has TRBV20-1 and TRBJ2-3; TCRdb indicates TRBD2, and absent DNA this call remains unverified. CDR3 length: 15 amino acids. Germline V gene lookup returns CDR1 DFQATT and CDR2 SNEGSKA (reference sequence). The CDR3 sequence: CSAPTSGRVSDTQYF.

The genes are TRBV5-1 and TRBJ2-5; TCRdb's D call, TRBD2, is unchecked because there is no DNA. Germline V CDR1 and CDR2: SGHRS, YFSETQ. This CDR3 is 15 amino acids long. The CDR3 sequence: CASSLLGGGQETQYF.